The clone carrying this T cell receptor (beta chain) was detected many times. This sample stems from a study of T cells in Graves' hyperthyroidism and ophthalmopathy. 10 ml of fresh peripheral blood supplied the PBMCs. Amplified regions were TCR beta CDR3 sequences from RNA transcripts. The primer set for the first-round RT-PCR of the TCR CDR3 was HTBI. TCRdb itself ran the multiplex PCR reads through MiXCR, one entry per CDR3 protein. The table records 600,000 or so distinct CDR3 sequences, roughly 15% of them present only once. CDR3 size: 16 residues. Germline CDR1 reads KGHSH; CDR2 reads LQKENI. V was clipped by 2 bases and J by 7 bases; unmatched bases: 6.

The sequencing input was blood. The chain links TRBV18 to TRBJ2-1; 12 bases map to TRBD2. The TCR sequence derives from a woman between 50 and 59 years old with Graves' ophthalmopathy. The CDR3 DNA follows: TGTGCCAGCTCACCATACCTAGCGGGAGGGCCGAATGAGCAGTTCTTC. Protein product: CASSPYLAGGPNEQFF.